Each of the 32 T cell receptor beta chains below was sequenced from the same sample in a study of technical replicates of blood from a handful of donors (dated by TCRdb to 2016 to 2017). The library was produced with the immunoSEQ multiplex PCR assay. In its TCRdb copy, this immuneACCESS table keeps in-frame sequences only and misses some clones. Where compared with another copy, unresolved V genes explain less than half of these, and the others have no known cause. For this sample there are over 90,000 clones; nearly 97% appear just once. Roughly 0.19% of the sample belongs to the ten largest clones. Sequencing was performed on T cells isolated from PBMCs. The source is a human donor in good health.

V gene TRBV28 combines with J gene TRBJ2-2; 12 bases align to TRBD2. The CDR3 extends over 15 amino acids. Germline V gives CDR1 MDHEN, CDR2 SYDVKM. The V segment lost 6 bases and the J segment 9 bases; nucleotides outside the gene matches: 8. The CDR3: CASSTWTSGTRELFF. The CDR3, as DNA: TGTGCCAGCAGCACCTGGACTAGCGGGACCCGGGAGCTGTTTTTT.

V is TRBV7-7 and J is TRBJ2-2; TRBD1 matches 8 bases. CDR1 SSHAT and CDR2 FNYEAQ come from the germline V gene (reference sequence). The CDR3 sequence is 16 residues long. The ends lost 5 bases at V and 0 bases at J; junction bases unmatched: 5. The CDR3 spells CASSPGTGANTGELFF. DNA for the CDR3: TGTGCCAGCAGCCCCGGGACAGGCGCGAACACCGGGGAGCTGTTTTTT.

This chain uses TRBV29-1 with TRBJ2-7, with TRBD2 matching 9 bases. The trim removed 1 base at V and 7 bases at J, leaving 11 bases unmatched. CDR3 length: 15 residues. Germline assignment: CDR1 SQVTM and CDR2 ANQGSEA. CDR3 protein: CSVEVWLAGVGEQYF. The CDR3 DNA reads TGCAGCGTTGAAGTCTGGTTAGCGGGAGTGGGTGAGCAGTACTTC.

J is TRBJ1-1 and V is TRBV19; the match to TRBD1 covers 8 bases. This CDR3 contains 13 residues. CDR1 is LNHDA, CDR2 SQIVND, per germline (reference sequence). Trimming at V came to 7 bases and at J to 4 bases, leaving 5 bases not matched to a gene. Here the CDR3 DNA reads TGTGCCAGTACAGGCAGGGGGCCCACTGAAGCTTTCTTT. It encodes CASTGRGPTEAFF.

The chain couples TRBV12-5 to TRBJ2-7, with D tentatively TRBD1 (6 bases). Trimming shortened V by 7 bases and J by 7 bases, and 11 bases separated the two germline ends. CDR1 and CDR2 from the germline V gene are LGHNT and FRNRAP. The CDR3 is 11 residues long. CDR3 DNA: TGTGCTAGTGTCCGAGGGGGAGAGCAGTACTTC. Its translation: CASVRGGEQYF. Complete variable domain (other parts from reference TRBV12-5 and TRBJ2-7): DARVTQTPRHKVTEMGQEVTMRCQPILGHNTVFWYRQTMMQGLELLAYFRNRAPLDDSGMPKDRFSAEMPDATLATLKIQPSEPRDSAVYFCASVRGGEQYFGPGTRLTVT.

This clone has a single count. This is likely a read error, given that the CDR3 carries no conserved phenylalanine or tryptophan at its end. This chain links TRBV5-1 with TRBJ2-7, with TRBD1 matching 10 bases. J was trimmed by 4 bases and V by 4 bases; bases with no gene match: 8. The germline V gene has CDR1 SGHRS and CDR2 YFSETQ. The length of the CDR3 is 15 residues. In DNA form, the CDR3 reads TGCGCCAGCAGCCCGGGACAGGGGATCCTATACGAGCAGTACCTC. Protein product: CASSPGQGILYEQYL.

The chain uses TRBV19 and TRBJ2-1; 7 nucleotides agree with TRBD2. V was clipped by 4 bases and J by 10 bases; unmatched bases: 13. Germline CDR1 and CDR2: LNHDA and SQIVND (reference sequence). The CDR3 is 15 amino acids. The CDR3: CASSKPSGGVWEQFF. CDR3 nucleotides: TGTGCCAGTAGTAAACCTAGCGGCGGTGTCTGGGAGCAGTTCTTC.

This chain connects TRBV4-2 to TRBJ2-1; 8 positions agree with TRBD1. The CDR3 is 16 amino acids. The V gene's germline CDR1 is LGHNA and CDR2 YNFKEQ. J gave up 8 bases and V 4 bases, and 13 bases lay outside the gene matches. DNA of the CDR3: TGTGCCAGCAGCCCTACCGGGACAGGCCGTGGGTATGAGCAGTTCTTC. This encodes CASSPTGTGRGYEQFF.

The genes are TRBV5-4 and TRBJ1-5; D unclear. Between the trimmed V and J ends, which lost 4 bases and 9 bases, there was a span of 17 bases. This CDR3 has 14 residues. Germline CDR1 SGHNT, CDR2 YYREEE (reference sequence). The CDR3 here is CASSLYGVLGPQHF. The CDR3 DNA follows: TGTGCCAGCAGCCTCTACGGGGTATTGGGGCCCCAGCATTTT.

The CDR3: CASRDRGVRNTIYF. CDR3 in DNA: TGTGCCAGTAGAGACAGGGGAGTACGAAACACCATATATTTT. The chain uses TRBV19 and TRBJ1-3; TRBD1 matches 8 bases. Germline V gene sequence: CDR1 LNHDA, CDR2 SQIVND (reference sequence). The J segment lost 5 bases and the V segment lost 6 bases, leaving 6 bases of the junction unmatched. This CDR3 has 14 amino acids.

Points on this clone: An end of the junction differs from the germline gene, which may be a read error. This chain uses TRBV14 with TRBJ2-5; tentative D call: TRBD1 (5 bases). The CDR3 runs to 15 residues. Germline lookup yields CDR1 SGHDN and CDR2 FVKESK. The chain's CDR3 is CASSKDRVQGETQYF. The CDR3 DNA sequence: TGTGCCAGCAGCAAAGACCGGGTTCAGGGAGAGACCCAGTACTTC.

This chain joins TRBV9 and TRBJ2-7, with D possibly matching TRBD2 (6 bases). CDR1 and CDR2 from the germline V gene are SGDLS and YYNGEE. CDR3 length: 15 residues. V was trimmed by 0 bases and J by 4 bases, leaving 14 bases between them. The CDR3 coding sequence is TGTGCCAGCAGCGTAGCTGGTCTAGCGTCATACGAGCAGTACTTC. It yields the protein CASSVAGLASYEQYF.

V usage is TRBV27 and J usage is TRBJ2-5, with 10 nucleotides matching TRBD2. Germline-derived CDR1 and CDR2 are MNHEY and SMNVEV (reference sequence). The ends lost 6 bases at V and 3 bases at J; junction bases unmatched: 19. The CDR3 totals 19 residues. CDR3: CASRGRWTSGGGTKETQYF. The DNA of the CDR3 is TGTGCCAGCAGGGGGAGATGGACTAGCGGAGGAGGGACCAAAGAGACCCAGTACTTC.

CDR3 nucleotide sequence: TGTGCCAGCTCACCGGGACAGGGGATAGAAGGCTACACCTTC. Protein product: CASSPGQGIEGYTF. The V call is TRBV18, the J call TRBJ1-2; 10 nucleotides align to TRBD1. V was pared by 3 bases and J by 8 bases, with 6 bases of the junction left unmatched. The CDR3 loop spans 14 amino acids. Per the germline V gene, CDR1 is KGHSH and CDR2 is LQKENI.

The CDR3 is CASSIGGEGYNEQFF. CDR3 nucleotide sequence: TGTGCCAGTAGTATTGGGGGGGAGGGCTACAATGAGCAGTTCTTC. The rearrangement joins TRBV19 to TRBJ2-1; 7 bases agree with TRBD2. J was trimmed by 3 bases and V by 3 bases; bases with no gene match: 5. Per germline, CDR1 LNHDA and CDR2 SQIVND (reference sequence). The CDR3 is made up of 15 amino acids.

The V and J genes are TRBV9 and TRBJ2-1; 12 positions match TRBD2. There are 16 residues in the CDR3. The V segment lost 4 bases and the J segment 4 bases; nucleotides outside the gene matches: 6. CDR1 and CDR2 from the germline V gene are SGDLS and YYNGEE. The CDR3 sequence is CASSITSGRMYNEQFF. Written as DNA, the CDR3 is TGTGCCAGCAGCATCACTAGCGGGAGGATGTACAATGAGCAGTTCTTC.

This clone was counted between two and nine times. The chain joins TRBV2 to TRBJ2-7; 11 bases map to TRBD1. Germline V lookup: CDR1 SNHLY, CDR2 FYNNEI. The junction had 5 bases not matched to a gene; V was cut back by 3 bases and J by 4 bases. CDR3 length: 15 residues. CDR3 region: CASSEGGTGGYEQYF. The CDR3 DNA is TGTGCCAGCAGTGAGGGGGGGACAGGGGGGTACGAGCAGTACTTC.

V and J are TRBV9 and TRBJ2-1; TRBD2 matches 10 bases. Germline CDR1 reads SGDLS; CDR2 reads YYNGEE. Germline trimming cut 4 bases from V and 7 bases from J; bases unmatched to any gene: 8. The CDR3 is made up of 15 amino acids. Here the CDR3 reads CASSPSGGAGNEQFF. In nucleotides, the CDR3 is TGTGCCAGCAGCCCCAGCGGGGGGGCTGGGAATGAGCAGTTCTTC.

The chain is built from TRBV27 and TRBJ2-3, with TRBD1 matching 7 bases. Germline lookup yields CDR1 MNHEY and CDR2 SMNVEV (reference sequence). With V trimmed by 4 bases and J by 5 bases, 6 bases remained unmatched. The CDR3 totals 14 residues. The CDR3 spells CASSSLTGEDTQYF. The CDR3 nucleotides are TGTGCCAGCAGTTCCCTAACAGGGGAAGATACGCAGTATTTT.

The genes are TRBV14 and TRBJ2-7; 8 bases line up with TRBD1. The CDR3 totals 16 residues. V trimming: 5 bases; J trimming: 0 bases; junction bases outside the gene matches: 9. The germline gives CDR1 SGHDN, CDR2 FVKESK. Here the CDR3 reads CASSGDRGENSYEQYF. The DNA for the CDR3 is TGTGCCAGCAGCGGTGACAGGGGCGAGAACTCCTACGAGCAGTACTTC.

The chain joins TRBV27 to TRBJ1-2; 11 bases map to TRBD1. The CDR3 has 15 amino acids. V lost 4 bases and J lost 5; bases outside the gene matches: 6. Germline-derived CDR1 and CDR2 are MNHEY and SMNVEV (reference sequence). DNA of the CDR3: TGTGCCAGCAGTTACAGGACAGGGGGCCCGTATGGCTACACCTTC. This gives the protein CASSYRTGGPYGYTF.

V usage is TRBV6-5 and J usage is TRBJ1-1; D is unresolved. The V gene lost 6 bases and the J gene lost 3 bases, with 11 bases spanning the gap. CDR1 and CDR2 (germline): MNHEY, SVGAGI. The CDR3 contains 13 residues. CDR3 protein: CASRRMTYTEAFF. The CDR3 region has the DNA TGTGCCAGCAGAAGGATGACTTACACTGAAGCTTTCTTT.

This chain links TRBV7-9 with TRBJ1-5; 9 bases are shared with TRBD1. CDR1 and CDR2 from the germline V gene are SEHNR and FQNEAQ (reference sequence). Trimming removed 5 bases from V and 8 bases from J; junction bases left unmatched: 10. This CDR3 spans 15 amino acids. Here the CDR3 reads CASSKNTGGGEPQHF. CDR3 bases: TGTGCCAGCAGCAAGAATACAGGGGGCGGGGAGCCCCAGCATTTT.

The chain couples TRBV2 to TRBJ2-3; tentatively, D is TRBD2 (5 bases). V was cut by 8 bases and J by 10 bases, with 13 bases left in between. This CDR3 comprises 11 residues. Germline-derived CDR1 and CDR2 are SNHLY and FYNNEI. The CDR3: CASDRDGAQYF. In DNA form, the CDR3 reads TGTGCCAGCGATCGGGATGGTGCGCAGTATTTT.

The rearrangement uses TRBV28 and TRBJ2-1; 14 bases are a match to TRBD2. Trimming cost V 4 bases and J 9 bases; bases outside gene matches: 8. CDR3 length: 16 residues. The germline V gene encodes CDR1 MDHEN and CDR2 SYDVKM. The CDR3 DNA is TGTGCCAGCAGTTCCGGGACTAGCGGGAGATGGGGTGAGCAGTTCTTC. This sequence encodes CASSSGTSGRWGEQFF.

V and J are TRBV7-3 and TRBJ1-1, with D uncertain. V shed 2 bases and J shed 1 base, with 8 bases lying between them. The CDR3 totals 14 residues. Germline CDR1 is SGHTA and CDR2 is FQGTGA. The chain's CDR3 is CASSLGHQNTEAFF. In DNA form, the CDR3 reads TGTGCCAGCAGCTTAGGGCACCAGAACACTGAAGCTTTCTTT. Looking up the rest from reference TRBV7-3 and TRBJ1-1 gives the full variable domain: GAGVSQTPSNKVTEKGKYVELRCDPISGHTALYWYRQSLGQGPEFLIYFQGTGAADDSGLPNDRFFAVRPEGSVSTLKIQRTERGDSAVYLCASSLGHQNTEAFFGQGTRLTVV.

This chain links TRBV25-1 with TRBJ2-7; 7 bases are a match to TRBD2. In germline, CDR1 is MGHDK, CDR2 SYGVNS. Germline trimming cut 6 bases from V and 1 base from J; bases unmatched to any gene: 6. The CDR3 has 14 residues. The CDR3 DNA reads TGTGCCAGCAGAGTGGGAGGGCGTTCCTACGAGCAGTACTTC. This sequence encodes CASRVGGRSYEQYF.

The chain links TRBV7-9 to TRBJ2-1, with TRBD2 matching 9 bases. There are 16 residues in the CDR3. V dropped 5 bases and J dropped 9; count of bases not matched to a gene: 14. CDR1 and CDR2 from the germline V gene are SEHNR and FQNEAQ (reference sequence). Here the CDR3 DNA reads TGTGCCAGCAGCCCAGCGGTTGGCGGGAGGGCCTTTGAGCAGTTCTTC. Amino acid sequence: CASSPAVGGRAFEQFF.

This chain joins TRBV11-2 and TRBJ2-3; 8 bases agree with TRBD1. CDR3 length: 16 amino acids. V lost 5 bases and J lost 4; bases outside the gene matches: 11. In germline, CDR1 is SGHAT, CDR2 FQNNGV. The chain's CDR3 is CASSLNRGMRSDTQYF. In nucleotides, the CDR3 is TGTGCCAGCAGCCTGAACAGGGGGATGCGGTCAGATACGCAGTATTTT.

The rearrangement uses TRBV4-1 and TRBJ2-7, with D perhaps TRBD2 (6 bases). Germline CDR1 MGHRA, CDR2 YSYEKL. V was pared by 4 bases and J by 5 bases, with 15 bases between. CDR3 size: 14 residues. The CDR3 reads CASSPAGRPHEQYF. CDR3 nucleotide sequence: TGCGCCAGCAGCCCAGCGGGCAGGCCACACGAGCAGTACTTC.

The chain employs TRBV5-1 and TRBJ2-7; D might be TRBD2 (5 bases). CDR3 length: 15 residues. The germline gives CDR1 SGHRS, CDR2 YFSETQ. The germline V and J ends were trimmed by 5 bases and 0 bases, with 15 bases remaining between them. The CDR3 DNA is TGCGCCAGCAGAGCGGACGTTCCGAGCTCCTACGAGCAGTACTTC. Translating gives CASRADVPSSYEQYF.

The V gene is TRBV5-4, the J gene TRBJ1-1; no clear D gene. CDR1 SGHNT and CDR2 YYREEE come from the germline V gene (reference sequence). The CDR3 runs 15 residues. Trimming left V 0 bases short and J 1 base short, with 10 bases between. The CDR3 DNA reads as TGTGCCAGCAGCTTGGAAGTGGGGAGGAACACTGAAGCTTTCTTT. Protein sequence: CASSLEVGRNTEAFF.